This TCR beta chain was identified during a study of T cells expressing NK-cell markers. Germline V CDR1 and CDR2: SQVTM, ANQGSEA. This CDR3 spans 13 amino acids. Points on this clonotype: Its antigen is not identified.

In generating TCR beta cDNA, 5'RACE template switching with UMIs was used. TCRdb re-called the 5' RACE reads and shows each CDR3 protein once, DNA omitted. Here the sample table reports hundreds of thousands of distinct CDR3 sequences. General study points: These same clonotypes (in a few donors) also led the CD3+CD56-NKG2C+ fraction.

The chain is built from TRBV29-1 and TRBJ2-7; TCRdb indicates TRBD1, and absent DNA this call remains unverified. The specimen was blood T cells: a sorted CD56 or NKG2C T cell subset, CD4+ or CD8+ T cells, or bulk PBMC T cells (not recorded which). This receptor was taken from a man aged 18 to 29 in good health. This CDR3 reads CSVAWGRVDEQYF.